This T cell receptor (beta chain) stems from a study of cytomegalovirus exposure and HLA in healthy donors. Germline values: CDR1 SEHNR, CDR2 FQNEAQ (reference sequence). The CDR3 runs 17 residues. Trimming took 4 bases from V and 11 from J, leaving 26 bases between them. The PCR was carried out with 60 Vbeta primers and 13 Jbeta primers. The assay was immunoSEQ multiplex PCR, and TCRdb's table has in-frame clones only and misses some. This sample yields roughly 120,000 clones, of which roughly 71% are seen a single time; about 4% belongs to the top ten. A word on this clone: Its antigen is still unknown.

Study results and caveats: Some segments of the V type, notably TRBV6-2 and TRBV6-3, were excluded as indistinguishable. HLA alleles were associated with 16,000 or so TCR beta sequences in a later analysis at 0.05 false discovery rate. Association of a missense DCLRE1C variant with TCR beta V- and J-gene trimming was reported in a later analysis. Among immune exposure information, only CMV serostatus was available.

The rearrangement joins TRBV7-9 to TRBJ1-4; weak D call: TRBD1 (5 bases). The sample taken for sequencing was PBMCs. The origin of this receptor is a woman aged 45-65 years in good health and CMV-seropositive. CDR3 DNA sequence: TGTGCCAGCAGCTCGCCGGGAGACGGGACCCCATCGGGGAAACTGTTTTTT. Translated: CASSSPGDGTPSGKLFF. Filled out from reference TRBV7-9 and TRBJ1-4, the complete variable domain reads DTGVSQNPRHKITKRGQNVTFRCDPISEHNRLYWYRQTLGQGPEFLTYFQNEAQLEKSRLLSDRFSAERPKGSFSTLEIQRTEQGDSAMYLCASSSPGDGTPSGKLFFGSGTQLSVL.